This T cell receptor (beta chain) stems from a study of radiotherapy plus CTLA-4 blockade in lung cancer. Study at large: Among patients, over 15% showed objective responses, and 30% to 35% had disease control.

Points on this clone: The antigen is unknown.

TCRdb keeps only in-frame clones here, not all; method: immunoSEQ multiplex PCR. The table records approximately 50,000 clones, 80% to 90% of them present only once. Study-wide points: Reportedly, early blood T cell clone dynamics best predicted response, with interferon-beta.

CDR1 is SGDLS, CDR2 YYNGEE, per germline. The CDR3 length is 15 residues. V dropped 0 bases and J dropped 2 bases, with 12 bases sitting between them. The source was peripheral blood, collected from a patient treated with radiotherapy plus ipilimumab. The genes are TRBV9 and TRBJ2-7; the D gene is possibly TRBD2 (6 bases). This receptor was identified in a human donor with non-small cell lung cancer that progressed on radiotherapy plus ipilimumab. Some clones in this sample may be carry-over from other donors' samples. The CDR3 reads CASSVEIGTPYEQYF. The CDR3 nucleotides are TGTGCCAGCAGCGTAGAAATCGGGACTCCCTACGAGCAGTACTTC.